This TCR beta chain emerged from a study of shared clonotypes between healthy human individuals. V lost 7 bases, J lost 1 base, and 16 bases lay in between. CDR3 length: 15 amino acids. CDR1 is SNHLY, CDR2 FYNNEI, per germline. Genomic DNA (from each subset) was split evenly across several immunoSEQ plates. Repertoires were generated with immunoSEQ multiplex PCR, while TCRdb's copy carries only in-frame clones and drops some. The table shows about 2.3 million clones, with around 92% occurring only once. This receptor was identified in a man aged 18 to 30 in good health. Some clones in this sample may be carry-over from other donors' samples. The sample comprised naive CD4+ T cells from PBMCs. Subset indicated: CD45RA+ positively selected. The chain is built from TRBV2 and TRBJ2-5, with D possibly called TRBD1 or TRBD2 (6 bases each). This CDR3 is CASKGVSGAQETQYF. CDR3 bases: TGTGCCAGCAAGGGGGTCTCGGGAGCCCAAGAGACCCAGTACTTC.